This T cell receptor beta chain came from a study of T cell changes during pregnancy in multiple sclerosis. Libraries were prepared by immunoSEQ multiplex PCR; TCRdb keeps only in-frame clonotypes and omits some of them. In the table there are 40,000 to 60,000 clones, around 90% of which are singletons. This specimen was CD4+ T cells from peripheral blood mononuclear cells, taken before pregnancy. The sequence came from a female donor with multiple sclerosis, enrolled in a pregnancy study.

The CDR3 loop is CASSFGGVRDTQYF. The CDR3 DNA follows: TGTGCCAGCAGCTTCGGGGGGGTTCGGGATACGCAGTATTTT. V gene TRBV11-2 combines with J gene TRBJ2-3; TRBD2 matches 8 bases. Unmatched junction bases numbered 5, after V lost 3 bases and J lost 6 bases. There are 14 residues in the CDR3. The germline gives CDR1 SGHAT, CDR2 FQNNGV.